Each of the 5 T cell receptor beta chains below was sequenced from the same sample in a study of T cell responses to AZD1222 COVID-19 vaccine (dated by TCRdb to about 2021). The library was made by the immunoSEQ multiplex PCR assay. As stored in TCRdb, this immuneACCESS dataset retains in-frame rearrangements with V and J assigned. A fraction of the clones does not appear; measured against another copy, unresolved V genes explain less than half of the discrepancy, and the remainder lacks a known reason. This sample lists 170,000 or so clones; approximately 90% were detected once. About 1.4% of the sample rests with the top ten. Interpreted using the paper, the time point label stands for: baseline before first vaccination. The specimen comprised peripheral blood, sampled on day 0 of AZD1222 vaccination. The receptors originated from an adult in good health.

As concerns this clone: Other DNA sequences within the sample encode an identical CDR3. The rearrangement links TRBV19 to TRBJ1-2; possible D gene TRBD1, 6 bases. This CDR3 is 11 amino acids long. Trimming took 9 bases from V and 4 from J, leaving 9 bases between them. Germline CDR1 is LNHDA and CDR2 is SQIVND (reference sequence). The CDR3, as DNA: TGTGCCAGCTTGACAGGCTATGGCTACACCTTC. Translated: CASLTGYGYTF. The full variable domain, its missing parts supplied by reference TRBV19 and TRBJ1-2, is DGGITQSPKYLFRKEGQNVTLSCEQNLNHDAMYWYRQDPGQGLRLIYYSQIVNDFQKGDIAEGYSVSREKKESFPLTVTSAQKNPTAFYLCASLTGYGYTFGSGTRLTVV.

The J gene is TRBJ1-5, the V gene TRBV9; no clear D gene. CDR3 length: 14 amino acids. The germline CDR1 and CDR2 sequences are SGDLS and YYNGEE. V was cut by 0 bases and J by 8 bases, with 12 bases left in between. In DNA form, the CDR3 reads TGTGCCAGCAGCGTAGTTGGAGGCCCGGAGCCCCAGCATTTT. This encodes CASSVVGGPEPQHF. Full variable domain (missing parts from reference TRBV9 and TRBJ1-5): DSGVTQTPKHLITATGQRVTLRCSPRSGDLSVYWYQQSLDQGLQFLIQYYNGEERAKGNILERFSAQQFPDLHSELNLSSLELGDSALYFCASSVVGGPEPQHFGDGTRLSIL.

The chain carries TRBV7-9 and TRBJ2-1; 7 nucleotides line up with TRBD2. Germline values: CDR1 SEHNR, CDR2 FQNEAQ (reference sequence). This CDR3 region has 19 residues. The V segment lost 6 bases and the J segment 7 bases; nucleotides outside the gene matches: 24. This CDR3 is CASRLRRDFSGGVGNEQFF. The CDR3 DNA follows: TGTGCCAGCAGACTACGTCGGGACTTTTCGGGAGGAGTAGGAAATGAGCAGTTCTTC.

This clone was picked up a small number of times. The CDR3 is CASSLYREVAIPDNGYTF. The CDR3 DNA reads TGTGCCAGCAGCTTATACAGGGAAGTTGCCATCCCGGACAATGGCTACACCTTC. The chain links TRBV5-5 to TRBJ1-2; tentative D call: TRBD1 (6 bases). Germline-derived CDR1 and CDR2 are SGHKS and YYEKEE (reference sequence). Trimming cost V 2 bases and J 6 bases, with 26 bases left between them. The CDR3 totals 18 residues. Combining the CDR3 with reference TRBV5-5 and TRBJ1-2 gives the whole variable domain DAGVTQSPTHLIKTRGQQVTLRCSPISGHKSVSWYQQVLGQGPQFIFQYYEKEERGRGNFPDRFSARQFPNYSSELNVNALLLGDSALYLCASSLYREVAIPDNGYTFGSGTRLTVV.

The rearrangement uses TRBV28 and TRBJ1-2; D remains ambiguous. The CDR3 has 11 amino acids. Germline assignment: CDR1 MDHEN and CDR2 SYDVKM. V was cut by 8 bases and J by 2 bases, with 6 bases left in between. CDR3 region: CASEANYGYTF. The DNA of the CDR3 is TGTGCCAGCGAAGCGAACTATGGCTACACCTTC.